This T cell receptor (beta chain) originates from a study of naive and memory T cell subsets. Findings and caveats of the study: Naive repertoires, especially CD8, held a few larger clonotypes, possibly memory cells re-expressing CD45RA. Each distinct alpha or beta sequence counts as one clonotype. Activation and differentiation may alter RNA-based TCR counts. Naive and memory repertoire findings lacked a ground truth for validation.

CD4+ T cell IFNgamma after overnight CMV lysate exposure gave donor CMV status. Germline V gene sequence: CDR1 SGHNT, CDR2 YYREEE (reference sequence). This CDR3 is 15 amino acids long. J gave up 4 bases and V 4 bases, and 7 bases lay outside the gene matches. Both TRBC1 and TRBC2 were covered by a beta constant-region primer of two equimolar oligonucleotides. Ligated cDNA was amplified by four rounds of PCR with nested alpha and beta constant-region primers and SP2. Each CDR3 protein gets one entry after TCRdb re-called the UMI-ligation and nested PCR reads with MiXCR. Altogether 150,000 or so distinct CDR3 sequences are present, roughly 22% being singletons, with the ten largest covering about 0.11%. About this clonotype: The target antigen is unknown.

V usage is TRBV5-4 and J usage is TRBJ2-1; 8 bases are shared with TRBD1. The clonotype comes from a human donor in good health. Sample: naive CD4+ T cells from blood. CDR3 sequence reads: CASSRTGQGYNEQFF. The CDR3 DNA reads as TGTGCCAGCAGCAGAACTGGACAGGGATACAATGAGCAGTTCTTC.